The present entry profiles one TCR beta chain with its context. The antigen is unknown. The PCR ran on 60 Vbeta and 13 Jbeta primers. Clones were sequenced by immunoSEQ multiplex PCR, and TCRdb holds only the in-frame ones, with some missing. The sample has over 100,000 clones; more than 70% are singletons. The sample originates from a study of cytomegalovirus exposure and HLA in healthy donors. Overall study findings and caveats: Investigators reported fewer than 200 TCR beta chains as tied to cytomegalovirus. With high specificity and sensitivity, the classifier reportedly diagnosed cytomegalovirus status.

The clonotype comes from a man in his fifties in good health and CMV-seropositive. The sequenced sample consisted of PBMCs.

CDR3 in DNA: TGTGCCAGCAGCCGAGGTGGCCCGGATACGCAGTATTTT. It translates to CASSRGGPDTQYF. This chain uses TRBV7-9 with TRBJ2-3; D not resolved. CDR1 and CDR2 (germline): SEHNR, FQNEAQ (reference sequence). V lost 5 bases and J 6 bases, leaving 12 bases between the germline ends. There are 13 residues in the CDR3.